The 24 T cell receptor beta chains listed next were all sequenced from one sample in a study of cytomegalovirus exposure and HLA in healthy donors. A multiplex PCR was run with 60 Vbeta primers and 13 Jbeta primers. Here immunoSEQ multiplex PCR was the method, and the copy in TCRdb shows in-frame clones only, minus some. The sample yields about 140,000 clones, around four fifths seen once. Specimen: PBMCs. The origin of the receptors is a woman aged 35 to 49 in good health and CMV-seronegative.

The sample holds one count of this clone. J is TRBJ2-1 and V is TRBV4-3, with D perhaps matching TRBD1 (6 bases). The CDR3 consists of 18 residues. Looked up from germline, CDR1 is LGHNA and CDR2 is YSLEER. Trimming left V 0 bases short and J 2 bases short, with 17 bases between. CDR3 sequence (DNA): TGCGCCAGCAGCCAAGAGTTCAAGCACAGGGTAACCTACAATGAGCAGTTCTTC. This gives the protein CASSQEFKHRVTYNEQFF.

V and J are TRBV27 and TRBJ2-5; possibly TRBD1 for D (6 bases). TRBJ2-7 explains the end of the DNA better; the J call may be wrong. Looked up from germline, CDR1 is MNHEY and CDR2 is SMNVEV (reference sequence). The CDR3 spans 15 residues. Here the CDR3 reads CASSPSTGYGDEQYF. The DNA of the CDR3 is TGTGCCAGCAGTCCATCAACAGGGTACGGCGACGAGCAGTACTTC.

This CDR3 reads CASSQVAGDSDTQYF. The DNA of the CDR3 is TGCGCCAGCAGCCAAGTTGCGGGAGACTCAGATACGCAGTATTTT. The V and J genes are TRBV4-1 and TRBJ2-3, with TRBD2 matching over 7 bases. This CDR3 has 15 amino acids. Germline loops: CDR1 MGHRA, CDR2 YSYEKL. The trim removed 1 base at V and 4 bases at J, leaving 5 bases unmatched.

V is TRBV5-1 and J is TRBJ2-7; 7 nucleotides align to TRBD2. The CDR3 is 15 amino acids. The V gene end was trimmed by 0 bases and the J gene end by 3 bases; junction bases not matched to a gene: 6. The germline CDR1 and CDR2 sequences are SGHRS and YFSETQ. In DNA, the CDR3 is TGCGCCAGCAGCTTGGCCGGGAGGCGGGACTACGAGCAGTACTTC. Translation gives CASSLAGRRDYEQYF. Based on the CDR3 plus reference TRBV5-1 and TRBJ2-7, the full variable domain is KAGVTQTPRYLIKTRGQQVTLSCSPISGHRSVSWYQQTPGQGLQFLFEYFSETQRNKGNFPGRFSGRQFSNSRSEMNVSTLELGDSALYLCASSLAGRRDYEQYFGPGTRLTVT.

Here the CDR3 reads CASSSPPWTGQYGYTF. CDR3 nucleotides: TGTGCCAGCAGCTCGCCCCCGTGGACAGGGCAATATGGCTACACCTTC. J is TRBJ1-2 and V is TRBV7-9; 8 bases line up with TRBD1. V lost 4 bases, J lost 5 bases, and 12 bases stayed unmatched. Germline CDR1 and CDR2: SEHNR and FQNEAQ (reference sequence). The CDR3 consists of 16 residues.

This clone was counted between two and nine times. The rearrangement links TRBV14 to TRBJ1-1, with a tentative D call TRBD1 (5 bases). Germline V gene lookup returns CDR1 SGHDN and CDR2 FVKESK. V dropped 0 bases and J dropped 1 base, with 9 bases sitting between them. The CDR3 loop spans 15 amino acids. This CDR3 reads CASSQELGGNTEAFF. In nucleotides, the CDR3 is TGTGCCAGCAGCCAAGAGTTGGGGGGGAACACTGAAGCTTTCTTT.

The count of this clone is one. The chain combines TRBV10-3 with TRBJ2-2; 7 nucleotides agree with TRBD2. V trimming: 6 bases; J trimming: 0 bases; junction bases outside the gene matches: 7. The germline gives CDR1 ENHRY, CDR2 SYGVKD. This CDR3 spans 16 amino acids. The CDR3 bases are TGTGCCATCAGCGACCTCAGCGGGACGAACACCGGGGAGCTGTTTTTT. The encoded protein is CAISDLSGTNTGELFF.

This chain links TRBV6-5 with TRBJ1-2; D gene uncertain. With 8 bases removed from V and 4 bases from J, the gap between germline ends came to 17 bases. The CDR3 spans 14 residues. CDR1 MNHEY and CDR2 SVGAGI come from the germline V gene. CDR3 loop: CASFAGLKSYGYTF. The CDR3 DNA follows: TGTGCCAGCTTCGCAGGCCTTAAGAGCTATGGCTACACCTTC.

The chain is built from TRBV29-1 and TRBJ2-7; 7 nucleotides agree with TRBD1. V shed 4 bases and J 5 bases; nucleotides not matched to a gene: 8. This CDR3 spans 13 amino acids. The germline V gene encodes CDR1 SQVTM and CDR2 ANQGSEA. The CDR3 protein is CSVGTGEFDEQYF. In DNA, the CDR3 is TGCAGCGTTGGTACAGGGGAGTTCGACGAGCAGTACTTC.

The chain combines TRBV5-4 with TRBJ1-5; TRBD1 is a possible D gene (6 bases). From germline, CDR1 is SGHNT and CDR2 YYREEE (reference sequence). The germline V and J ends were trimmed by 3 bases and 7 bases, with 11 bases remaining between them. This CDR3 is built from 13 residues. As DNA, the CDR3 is TGTGCCAGCAGCTCGGAACAGGGACAGCCCCAGCATTTT. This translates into CASSSEQGQPQHF.

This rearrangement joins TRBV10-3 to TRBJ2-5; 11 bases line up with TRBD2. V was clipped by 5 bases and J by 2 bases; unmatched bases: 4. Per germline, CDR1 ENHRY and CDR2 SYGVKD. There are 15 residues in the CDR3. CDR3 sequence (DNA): TGTGCCATCAGTCCAATAGCGGGAGGGCAAGAGACCCAGTACTTC. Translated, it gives CAISPIAGGQETQYF.

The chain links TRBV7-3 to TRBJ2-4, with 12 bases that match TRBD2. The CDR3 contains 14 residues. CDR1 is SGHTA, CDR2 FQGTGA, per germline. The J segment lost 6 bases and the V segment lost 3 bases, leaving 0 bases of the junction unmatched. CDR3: CASSLTSGRNIQYF. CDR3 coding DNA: TGTGCCAGCAGCTTGACTAGCGGGAGAAACATTCAGTACTTC.

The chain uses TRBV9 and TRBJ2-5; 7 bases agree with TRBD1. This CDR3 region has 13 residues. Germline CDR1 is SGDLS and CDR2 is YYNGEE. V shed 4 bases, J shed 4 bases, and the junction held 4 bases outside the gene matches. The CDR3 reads CASSTRQGETQYF. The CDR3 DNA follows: TGTGCCAGCAGCACCCGACAGGGAGAGACCCAGTACTTC.

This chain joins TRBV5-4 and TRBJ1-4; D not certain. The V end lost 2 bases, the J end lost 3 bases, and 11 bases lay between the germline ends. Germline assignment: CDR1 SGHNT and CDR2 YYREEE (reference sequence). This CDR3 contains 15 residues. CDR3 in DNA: TGTGCCAGCAGCTTCGCAGGAATCGCTAATGAAAAACTGTTTTTT. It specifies CASSFAGIANEKLFF.

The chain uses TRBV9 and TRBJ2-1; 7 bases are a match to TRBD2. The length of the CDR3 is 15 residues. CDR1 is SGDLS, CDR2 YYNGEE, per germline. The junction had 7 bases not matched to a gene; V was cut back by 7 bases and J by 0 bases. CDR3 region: CASGSGVGSYNEQFF. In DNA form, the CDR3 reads TGTGCCAGCGGGAGCGGGGTAGGCTCCTACAATGAGCAGTTCTTC.

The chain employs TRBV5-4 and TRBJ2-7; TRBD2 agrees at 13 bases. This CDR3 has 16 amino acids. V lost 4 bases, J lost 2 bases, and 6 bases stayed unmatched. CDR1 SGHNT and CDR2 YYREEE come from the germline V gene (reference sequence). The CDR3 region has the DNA TGTGCCAGCAGCCCGGGACTAGCGGGAACTACCTACGAGCAGTACTTC. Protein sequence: CASSPGLAGTTYEQYF. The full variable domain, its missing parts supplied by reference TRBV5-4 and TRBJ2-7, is ETGVTQSPTHLIKTRGQQVTLRCSSQSGHNTVSWYQQALGQGPQFIFQYYREEENGRGNFPPRFSGLQFPNYSSELNVNALELDDSALYLCASSPGLAGTTYEQYFGPGTRLTVT.

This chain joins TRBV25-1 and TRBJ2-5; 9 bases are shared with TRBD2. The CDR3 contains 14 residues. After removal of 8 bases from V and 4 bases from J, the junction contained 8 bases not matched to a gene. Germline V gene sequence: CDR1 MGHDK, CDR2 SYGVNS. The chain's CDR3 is CASGGAGGPETQYF. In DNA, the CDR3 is TGTGCCAGCGGGGGGGCGGGAGGGCCAGAGACCCAGTACTTC. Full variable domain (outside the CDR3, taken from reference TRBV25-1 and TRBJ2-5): EADIYQTPRYLVIGTGKKITLECSQTMGHDKMYWYQQDPGMELHLIHYSYGVNSTEKGDLSSESTVSRIRTEHFPLTLESARPSHTSQYLCASGGAGGPETQYFGPGTRLLVL.

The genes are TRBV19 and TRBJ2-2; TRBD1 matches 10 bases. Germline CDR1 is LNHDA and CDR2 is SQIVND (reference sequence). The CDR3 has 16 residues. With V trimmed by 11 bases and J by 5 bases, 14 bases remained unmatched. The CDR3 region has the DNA TGTGCCGGAGACAGGGGGCGTAAGGATAAGACCGGGGAGCTGTTTTTT. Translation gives CAGDRGRKDKTGELFF.

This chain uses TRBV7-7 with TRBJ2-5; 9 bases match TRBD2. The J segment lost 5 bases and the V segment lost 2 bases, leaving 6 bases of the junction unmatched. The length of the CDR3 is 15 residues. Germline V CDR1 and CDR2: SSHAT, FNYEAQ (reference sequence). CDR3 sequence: CASSLFSGSSETQYF. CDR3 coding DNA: TGTGCCAGCAGCTTATTTAGCGGGAGTTCGGAGACCCAGTACTTC.

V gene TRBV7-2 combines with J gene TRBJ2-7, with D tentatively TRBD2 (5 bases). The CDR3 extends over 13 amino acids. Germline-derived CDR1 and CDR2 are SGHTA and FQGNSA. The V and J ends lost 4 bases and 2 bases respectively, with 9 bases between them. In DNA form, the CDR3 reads TGTGCCAGCAGCTCACAAGCGGCCTACGAGCAGTACTTC. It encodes CASSSQAAYEQYF.

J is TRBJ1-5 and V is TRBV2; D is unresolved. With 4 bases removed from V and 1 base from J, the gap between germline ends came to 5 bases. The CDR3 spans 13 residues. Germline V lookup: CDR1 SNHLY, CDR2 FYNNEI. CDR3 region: CASSVQSNQPQHF. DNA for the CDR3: TGTGCCAGCAGTGTTCAAAGCAATCAGCCCCAGCATTTT.

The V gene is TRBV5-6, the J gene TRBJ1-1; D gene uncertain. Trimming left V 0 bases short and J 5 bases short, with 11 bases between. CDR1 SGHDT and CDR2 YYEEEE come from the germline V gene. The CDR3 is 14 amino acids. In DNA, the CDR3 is TGTGCCAGCAGCTTGGTCTCGGTCGGGACTGAAGCTTTCTTT. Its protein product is CASSLVSVGTEAFF.

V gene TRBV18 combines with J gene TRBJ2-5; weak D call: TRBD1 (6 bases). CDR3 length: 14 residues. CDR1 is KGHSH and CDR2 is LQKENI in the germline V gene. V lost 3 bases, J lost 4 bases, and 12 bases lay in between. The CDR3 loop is CASSPRQDRETQYF. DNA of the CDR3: TGTGCCAGCTCACCGCGACAGGACCGAGAGACCCAGTACTTC.

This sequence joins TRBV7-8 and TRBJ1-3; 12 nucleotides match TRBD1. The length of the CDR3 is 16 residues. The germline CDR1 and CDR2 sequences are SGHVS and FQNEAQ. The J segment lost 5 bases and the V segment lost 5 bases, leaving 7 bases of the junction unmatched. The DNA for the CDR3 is TGTGCCAGCAGCCCCCCCGGGACAGGGGGCAGAAACACCATATATTTT. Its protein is CASSPPGTGGRNTIYF. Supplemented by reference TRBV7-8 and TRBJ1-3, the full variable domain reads GAGVSQSPRYKVAKRGQDVALRCDPISGHVSLFWYQQALGQGPEFLTYFQNEAQLDKSGLPSDRFFAERPEGSVSTLKIQRTQQEDSAVYLCASSPPGTGGRNTIYFGEGSWLTVV.